The clone carrying this TCR beta chain was seen more than once but under ten times. This sample is part of a study of spatial heterogeneity in lung cancer. This CDR3 spans 16 amino acids. The V gene's germline CDR1 is DFQATT and CDR2 SNEGSKA (reference sequence). The V end was cut by 2 bases, the J end by 0 bases, with 16 bases between. TCRdb reanalysed the 5' RACE reads using MiXCR and keeps one entry per CDR3 protein. The sample lists just under 40,000 distinct CDR3 sequences, about 5.8% occurring once. Time point: sample taken at primary tumor resection. From tumor, nontumor lung or frozen PBMC, whole RNA was taken unsorted for sequencing. Samples came from around 70 TRACERx patients with untreated early-stage lung cancer.

The TCR sequence derives from a male donor with early-stage non-small cell lung cancer. The sequencing here drew on PBMCs, taken at surgery. The rearrangement joins TRBV20-1 to TRBJ1-2; D is ambiguous. In nucleotides, the CDR3 is TGCAGTGCTAGAAATACGATTCGGGGAGCTAACTATGGCTACACCTTC. Its protein product is CSARNTIRGANYGYTF.